This T cell receptor beta chain was found in a study of T cells in Graves' hyperthyroidism and ophthalmopathy. Germline V gene data show CDR1 as PRHDT and CDR2 as FYEKMQ (reference sequence). The J segment lost 7 bases and the V segment lost 5 bases, leaving 13 bases of the junction unmatched. The CDR3 runs to 16 residues. Template material for amplifying TCR beta CDR3 regions consisted of RNA transcripts. The HTBI primer set was used in a first-round RT-PCR of the TCR CDR3. TCRdb re-called the multiplex PCR reads with MiXCR, one entry per CDR3 protein. The sample consists of roughly 93,000 distinct CDR3 sequences, roughly 40% of them appearing once.

The TCR originated in a woman in her 30s with Graves' hyperthyroidism. V usage is TRBV13 and J usage is TRBJ1-5; 8 bases are shared with TRBD1. Material for sequencing was peripheral blood or thyroid tissue (not recorded which). CDR3 DNA sequence: TGTGCCAGCAGCGTCGGGACAGGCCGGAGGAGGCAGCCCCAGCATTTT. Its protein is CASSVGTGRRRQPQHF.